These 22 T cell receptor beta chains originate from one sample sequenced in a study of T cell changes during pregnancy in multiple sclerosis. The repertoire was sequenced with immunoSEQ multiplex PCR; TCRdb's copy has only in-frame clones and lacks some. The sample has about 73,000 clones; 85% to 95% are singletons. This material consisted of peripheral blood, taken in the third trimester of pregnancy. The receptors derive from a female donor in good health, enrolled as a control in a pregnancy study.

The rearrangement uses TRBV10-3 and TRBJ2-7, with 8 bases lining up with TRBD2. Germline assignment: CDR1 ENHRY and CDR2 SYGVKD. The V gene end was trimmed by 6 bases and the J gene end by 1 base; junction bases not matched to a gene: 14. The CDR3 extends over 17 amino acids. The CDR3: CAIRAGTSVGMSYEQYF. Here the CDR3 DNA reads TGTGCCATCAGAGCCGGGACTAGTGTGGGGATGTCCTACGAGCAGTACTTC.

The chain employs TRBV10-3 and TRBJ2-1, with 8 bases identical to TRBD1. Germline lookup yields CDR1 ENHRY and CDR2 SYGVKD. The CDR3 consists of 14 residues. Unmatched junction bases numbered 7, after V lost 3 bases and J lost 9 bases. In DNA, the CDR3 is TGTGCCATCAGTGACGGTGACAGGGGTAGTGAGCAGTTCTTC. Translating gives CAISDGDRGSEQFF.

This sequence joins TRBV28 and TRBJ2-7; D is unresolved. The germline V and J ends were trimmed by 2 bases and 0 bases, with 5 bases remaining between them. Looked up from germline, CDR1 is MDHEN and CDR2 is SYDVKM. The CDR3 spans 13 residues. Written as DNA, the CDR3 is TGTGCCAGCAGTTTACCGGGCTCCTACGAGCAGTACTTC. Translating it yields CASSLPGSYEQYF. The full variable domain, its missing parts supplied by reference TRBV28 and TRBJ2-7, is DVKVTQSSRYLVKRTGEKVFLECVQDMDHENMFWYRQDPGLGLRLIYFSYDVKMKEKGDIPEGYSVSREKKERFSLILESASTNQTSMYLCASSLPGSYEQYFGPGTRLTVT.

The chain combines TRBV18 with TRBJ1-3; TRBD1 might be the D (5 bases). Germline CDR1 is KGHSH and CDR2 is LQKENI. The CDR3 runs 13 residues. V dropped 5 bases and J dropped 4 bases, with 9 bases sitting between them. The CDR3 loop is CASSVKGGNTIYF. CDR3 in DNA: TGTGCCAGCTCAGTAAAGGGGGGAAACACCATATATTTT.

The chain is built from TRBV15 and TRBJ1-1; D gene unclear. The ends were cut back, 0 bases at V and 2 bases at J, with 10 bases in the middle. The V gene's germline CDR1 is LNHNV and CDR2 YYDKDF (reference sequence). The CDR3 loop spans 15 amino acids. The CDR3 spells CATSRDRDLNTEAFF. The DNA for the CDR3 is TGTGCCACCAGCAGAGATCGCGACTTAAACACTGAAGCTTTCTTT.

This rearrangement joins TRBV5-4 to TRBJ1-2; TRBD1 aligns across 8 bases. V lost 0 bases and J lost 5; bases outside the gene matches: 3. The CDR3 loop spans 14 amino acids. Germline lookup yields CDR1 SGHNT and CDR2 YYREEE (reference sequence). As DNA, the CDR3 is TGTGCCAGCAGCTTGGCCGGGACAGGATATGGCTACACCTTC. This sequence encodes CASSLAGTGYGYTF.

The chain couples TRBV28 to TRBJ2-3; possible D gene TRBD2, 6 bases. The CDR3 runs to 16 residues. V shed 5 bases and J shed 6 bases, with 21 bases lying between them. Germline V gene sequence: CDR1 MDHEN, CDR2 SYDVKM. The CDR3 nucleotides read TGTGCCAGCAGTCTCTTGTGGGAGGCAGGTCGGGATACGCAGTATTTT. This gives the protein CASSLLWEAGRDTQYF.

The V call is TRBV27, the J call TRBJ1-6, with a weak D call TRBD1 (6 bases). V lost 5 bases and J 3 bases, leaving 11 bases between the germline ends. Germline V gene sequence: CDR1 MNHEY, CDR2 SMNVEV (reference sequence). The CDR3 runs to 15 residues. CDR3 sequence: CASSGGHNYNSPLHF. The CDR3 nucleotides are TGTGCCAGCAGTGGGGGACACAACTATAATTCACCCCTCCACTTT.

The rearrangement uses TRBV7-2 and TRBJ1-2; D perhaps matches TRBD1 (6 bases). The CDR3 sequence is 13 residues long. Per the germline V gene, CDR1 is SGHTA and CDR2 is FQGNSA. Trimming took off 5 bases at V and 5 bases at J, with 12 bases between the two ends. The CDR3 DNA sequence: TGTGCCAGCAGCATTCGACAGGCGTATGGCTACACCTTC. It yields the protein CASSIRQAYGYTF. Based on the CDR3 plus reference TRBV7-2 and TRBJ1-2, the full variable domain is GAGVSQSPSNKVTEKGKDVELRCDPISGHTALYWYRQSLGQGLEFLIYFQGNSAPDKSGLPSDRFSAERTGGSVSTLTIQRTQQEDSAVYLCASSIRQAYGYTFGSGTRLTVV.

The chain carries TRBV18 and TRBJ2-6; weak D call: TRBD2 (5 bases). V lost 0 bases, J lost 0 bases, and 15 bases lay in between. This CDR3 has 19 amino acids. Germline assignment: CDR1 KGHSH and CDR2 LQKENI. The CDR3 DNA sequence: TGTGCCAGCTCACCACCTTACGGCAGCGGAGACTCTGGGGCCAACGTCCTGACTTTC. Translated, it gives CASSPPYGSGDSGANVLTF.

The rearrangement links TRBV28 to TRBJ1-1; 7 nucleotides align to TRBD1. The V segment lost 6 bases and the J segment 1 base; nucleotides outside the gene matches: 8. Germline values: CDR1 MDHEN, CDR2 SYDVKM. CDR3 length equals 15 residues. The CDR3 sequence: CASSRGGQENTEAFF. The CDR3 DNA reads as TGTGCCAGCAGCCGAGGAGGACAGGAGAACACTGAAGCTTTCTTT.

V usage is TRBV28 and J usage is TRBJ2-7; 11 nucleotides align to TRBD1. J was trimmed by 5 bases and V by 6 bases; bases with no gene match: 12. The germline CDR1 and CDR2 sequences are MDHEN and SYDVKM. CDR3 size: 16 residues. CDR3 nucleotides: TGTGCCAGCAGGATGATAGGGACAGGGGGTCCCCACGAGCAGTACTTC. Protein product: CASRMIGTGGPHEQYF.

This chain links TRBV19 with TRBJ2-3, with no clear D. Germline assignment: CDR1 LNHDA and CDR2 SQIVND (reference sequence). V gave up 6 bases and J gave up 4 bases, with 11 bases separating them. This CDR3 is 13 amino acids long. CDR3 nucleotides: TGTGCCAGTAGACTGTCGAGCGCAGATACGCAGTATTTT. This translates into CASRLSSADTQYF.

The rearrangement links TRBV6-5 to TRBJ1-1, with D unclear. The CDR3 spans 14 residues. V gave up 3 bases and J gave up 0 bases, with 8 bases separating them. Germline values: CDR1 MNHEY, CDR2 SVGAGI. The CDR3 protein is CASSYTTMNTEAFF. CDR3 coding DNA: TGTGCCAGCAGTTATACCACAATGAACACTGAAGCTTTCTTT.

The chain recombines TRBV27 with TRBJ1-2; no clear D. The V and J ends lost 3 bases and 4 bases respectively, with 15 bases between them. CDR3 size: 15 residues. CDR1 is MNHEY and CDR2 is SMNVEV in the germline V gene (reference sequence). The CDR3 spells CASSLEGRPSYGYTF. The CDR3 DNA reads TGTGCCAGCAGTTTGGAGGGCCGACCGTCCTATGGCTACACCTTC.

This clone was seen once. J is TRBJ1-1 and V is TRBV4-1; 7 bases match TRBD1. This CDR3 spans 15 amino acids. Germline V gene lookup returns CDR1 MGHRA and CDR2 YSYEKL. The V and J ends lost 0 bases and 5 bases, in that order; junction bases with no gene match: 6. The CDR3 coding sequence is TGCGCCAGCAGCCAAGATGACAGGGAGCAAACTGAAGCTTTCTTT. This translates into CASSQDDREQTEAFF.

This sequence joins TRBV19 and TRBJ2-1; TRBD2 agrees at 7 bases. This CDR3 comprises 15 residues. Trimming removed 3 bases from V and 4 bases from J; junction bases left unmatched: 6. Germline V gives CDR1 LNHDA, CDR2 SQIVND (reference sequence). CDR3 residues: CASSILLAPYNEQFF. DNA for the CDR3: TGTGCCAGTAGTATTCTACTAGCGCCGTACAATGAGCAGTTCTTC.

The CDR3: CASSQVGSGMGNSPLHF. The CDR3 DNA follows: TGCGCCAGCAGCCAAGTGGGATCGGGGATGGGGAATTCACCCCTCCACTTT. V is TRBV4-1 and J is TRBJ1-6; D uncertain. In germline, CDR1 is MGHRA, CDR2 YSYEKL. Trimming removed 1 base from V and 7 bases from J, with 17 bases in between. There are 17 residues in the CDR3.

The gene calls are TRBV6-5 and TRBJ1-1; D uncertain. Germline assignment: CDR1 MNHEY and CDR2 SVGAGI. The CDR3 is made up of 13 amino acids. V shed 6 bases and J shed 4 bases, with 12 bases lying between them. For the CDR3, the DNA is TGTGCCAGCAGCGGCGGACGGGGCACTGAAGCTTTCTTT. This gives the protein CASSGGRGTEAFF.

V usage is TRBV14 and J usage is TRBJ2-7, with D possibly matching TRBD2 (5 bases). V lost 1 base and J 3 bases, leaving 10 bases between the germline ends. The CDR3 spans 14 residues. The germline V gene has CDR1 SGHDN and CDR2 FVKESK. CDR3 sequence (DNA): TGTGCCAGCAGCCAAGGGCCACTAGTCTACGAGCAGTACTTC. Its protein product is CASSQGPLVYEQYF. Using reference TRBV14 and TRBJ2-7 for the parts outside the CDR3, the full variable domain is EAGVTQFPSHSVIEKGQTVTLRCDPISGHDNLYWYRRVMGKEIKFLLHFVKESKQDESGMPNNRFLAERTGGTYSTLKVQPAELEDSGVYFCASSQGPLVYEQYFGPGTRLTVT.

V usage is TRBV27 and J usage is TRBJ2-1; 8 bases agree with TRBD2. This CDR3 is 16 amino acids long. In germline, CDR1 is MNHEY, CDR2 SMNVEV (reference sequence). Trimming removed 5 bases from V and 0 bases from J; junction bases left unmatched: 6. DNA for the CDR3: TGTGCCAGCAGTATAGCGGGGCCCAGCTCCTACAATGAGCAGTTCTTC. It specifies CASSIAGPSSYNEQFF.

This sequence joins TRBV19 and TRBJ1-4; TRBD1 agrees at 7 bases. Germline loops: CDR1 LNHDA, CDR2 SQIVND (reference sequence). This CDR3 contains 15 residues. The trim removed 5 bases at V and 7 bases at J, leaving 10 bases unmatched. The CDR3 bases are TGTGCCAGTAGTCCATCAGGGGGAGTGTTTGAAAAACTGTTTTTT. As protein: CASSPSGGVFEKLFF.